This passage covers 10 T cell receptor beta chains from one sample sequenced in a study of blood T cells in healthy people across ages. Alongside a J-beta primer mix, a sample-barcoded 5' primer served in a second PCR lasting 7 to 11 cycles. TCRdb processed the 5' RACE reads anew with MiXCR; each CDR3 protein has one entry. Of hundreds of thousands of distinct CDR3 sequences listed, around 42% are singletons. Sequenced material: blood. The receptors stem from a man between 60 and 70 years old in good health.

This rearrangement joins TRBV6-5 to TRBJ2-7, with D possibly being TRBD1 (6 bases). From germline, CDR1 is MNHEY and CDR2 SVGAGI. Between the trimmed V and J ends, which lost 5 bases and 3 bases, there was a span of 20 bases. CDR3 length: 16 amino acids. CDR3 protein: CASSQSGDTSIYEQYF. CDR3 DNA sequence: TGTGCCAGCAGTCAATCTGGGGACACAAGTATCTACGAGCAGTACTTC.

This clonotype was counted between two and nine times. The V call is TRBV6-1, the J call TRBJ2-1, with D possibly being TRBD1 or TRBD2 (6 bases each). The CDR3 is 15 residues long. Trimming took off 3 bases at V and 7 bases at J, with 16 bases between the two ends. Germline V lookup: CDR1 MNHNS, CDR2 SASEGT. The CDR3 spells CASSESWGATNEQFF. The CDR3 coding sequence is TGTGCCAGCAGTGAGAGTTGGGGGGCGACTAATGAGCAGTTCTTC.

The chain links TRBV29-1 to TRBJ2-7; D may be TRBD2 (6 bases). CDR3 length: 14 residues. The germline V gene encodes CDR1 SQVTM and CDR2 ANQGSEA. Trimming shortened V by 1 base and J by 6 bases, and 16 bases separated the two germline ends. This CDR3 is CSVEGQGGVSEQYF. CDR3 nucleotide sequence: TGCAGCGTTGAAGGTCAGGGAGGCGTAAGCGAGCAGTACTTC.

The chain carries TRBV5-6 and TRBJ1-5; the D gene is possibly TRBD1 (5 bases). The germline CDR1 and CDR2 sequences are SGHDT and YYEEEE. The germline V and J ends were trimmed by 1 base and 4 bases, with 15 bases remaining between them. The CDR3 extends over 16 amino acids. For the CDR3, the DNA is TGTGCCAGCAGCTTGCTTGGGGGGACGGAAAATCAGCCCCAGCATTTT. Its translation: CASSLLGGTENQPQHF.

The sample holds a few counts of this clonotype. The V gene is TRBV28, the J gene TRBJ2-5; the D gene is possibly TRBD1 (5 bases). Germline lookup yields CDR1 MDHEN and CDR2 SYDVKM. This CDR3 spans 14 amino acids. The V end was cut by 5 bases, the J end by 1 base, with 11 bases between. The chain's CDR3 is CASSGARAQETQYF. The CDR3 coding sequence is TGTGCCAGCAGTGGGGCTAGGGCCCAAGAGACCCAGTACTTC.

As concerns this clonotype: A much larger clone lies one base from this, so it may be a read error. This chain connects TRBV20-1 to TRBJ2-5; D might be TRBD2 (6 bases). The CDR3 spans 14 residues. Germline values: CDR1 DFQATT, CDR2 SNEGSKA (reference sequence). Trimming shortened V by 4 bases and J by 5 bases, and 17 bases separated the two germline ends. The CDR3 DNA reads as TGCAGTGCTAATTCCCCGACTAGAATCGAGACCCAGTACTTC. This translates into CSANSPTRIETQYF.

The chain is built from TRBV3-1 and TRBJ2-2; 10 bases match TRBD2. V trimming: 3 bases; J trimming: 1 base; junction bases outside the gene matches: 5. The germline V gene encodes CDR1 LGHDT and CDR2 YNNKEL (reference sequence). The CDR3 runs to 17 residues. CDR3 in amino acids: CASSHPGTSVNTGELFF. CDR3 DNA sequence: TGTGCCAGCAGCCACCCCGGGACTAGCGTGAACACCGGGGAGCTGTTTTTT.

The chain links TRBV5-6 to TRBJ1-4; tentative D call: TRBD1 (5 bases). The germline V gene has CDR1 SGHDT and CDR2 YYEEEE. The CDR3 consists of 14 residues. V was clipped by 0 bases and J by 10 bases, with 13 bases between them. CDR3 sequence reads: CASSLDLSGGKLFF. DNA for the CDR3: TGTGCCAGCAGCTTGGACTTGTCGGGGGGAAAACTGTTTTTT.

This chain connects TRBV7-2 to TRBJ2-1; 9 bases align to TRBD2. The DNA end is more similar to TRBJ2-7, so the J call may be wrong. The germline gives CDR1 SGHTA, CDR2 FQGNSA. The CDR3 has 16 residues. CDR3 nucleotides: TGTGCCAGCAGATTACAGGGGACTAGCTCCTACAATGAGCAGTACTTC. Translated: CASRLQGTSSYNEQYF.

With regard to this clonotype: One end of the junction does not line up with germline, which may come from a read error. V is TRBV5-1 and J is TRBJ2-1; the match to TRBD2 covers 8 bases. This CDR3 is built from 15 residues. The germline V gene has CDR1 SGHRS and CDR2 YFSETQ. CDR3 DNA sequence: TGCACCAGCAGCTTTGTCCGGGGGGGTAGTAATGAGCAGTTCTTC. Amino acid sequence: CTSSFVRGGSNEQFF.